This entry features one TCR beta chain sequence. This entry belongs to a study of cytomegalovirus exposure and HLA in healthy donors. The overall study: Counted in an early data release were 65 million to 100 million unique TCRs from HLA-typed donors.

V lost 5 bases and J lost 4, with 14 bases in between. The germline CDR1 and CDR2 sequences are SNHLY and FYNNEI. This CDR3 region has 14 residues. PCR amplification relied on 60 Vbeta primers (plus 13 Jbeta primers). Profiling relied on immunoSEQ multiplex PCR, and the TCRdb table lists in-frame clones only, not all of them. The table records some 110,000 clones, 75% of them present only once. The chain has TRBV2 and TRBJ1-1, with D unclear. The receptor comes from a woman aged 18 to 35 in good health and CMV-seronegative. The sample was PBMCs. The chain's CDR3 is CASSPKHGGTEAFF. CDR3 DNA sequence: TGTGCCAGCAGTCCAAAGCACGGCGGCACTGAAGCTTTCTTT.